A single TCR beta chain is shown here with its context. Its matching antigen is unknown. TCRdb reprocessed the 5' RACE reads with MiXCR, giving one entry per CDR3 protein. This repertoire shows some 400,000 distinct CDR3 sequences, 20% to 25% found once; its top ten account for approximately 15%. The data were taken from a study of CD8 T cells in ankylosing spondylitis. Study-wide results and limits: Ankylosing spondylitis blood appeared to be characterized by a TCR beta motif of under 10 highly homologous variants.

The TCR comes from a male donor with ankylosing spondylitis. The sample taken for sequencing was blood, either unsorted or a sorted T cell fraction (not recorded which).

The CDR3 DNA reads as TGCGCCAGCAGTCCCGGGGGTGAAAAACTGTTTTTT. Translation gives CASSPGGEKLFF. This chain joins TRBV5-1 and TRBJ1-4, with a weak D call TRBD1 (5 bases). Looked up from germline, CDR1 is SGHRS and CDR2 is YFSETQ. The CDR3 is 12 amino acids. The V end lost 5 bases, the J end lost 7 bases, and 9 bases lay between the germline ends.